A selection of T cell receptor beta chains follows, all from one sample in a study of blood T cell repertoires in COVID-19. Sequenced by immunoSEQ multiplex PCR; TCRdb stores in-frame clones only, minus some. Of 250,000 to 300,000 clones listed, roughly nine tenths are singletons. Sequenced: peripheral blood. The receptor set was obtained from a woman under 40 with COVID-19, enrolled during active disease. CDR3s include the opening cysteine and the closing phenylalanine or tryptophan. Each record gives: V gene, CDR3 length, CDR3 protein.

>TRBV19|13
CASGTGSNQPQHF
>TRBV15|13
CATSTRTTDTQYF
>TRBV11-2|14
CASSLNRASYEQYF
>TRBV29-1|14
CSVGQGPSTDTQYF
>TRBV14|13
CASSKDRVNIQYF
>TRBV7-9|15
CASSSPDNPNYGYTF
>TRBV6-2/TRBV6-3|15
CASSVDRRWGTEAFF
>TRBV3-1/TRBV3-2|14
CASSPLWGGYEQYF
>TRBV18|15
CASSPSGSDYNEQFF
>TRBV15|16
CATSRPLTGNKNIQYF
>TRBV2|17
CASSAERGGFGNNEQFF
>TRBV5-1|16
CASSLAGQSLNSPLHF
>TRBV2|16
CASSKSGGASYNEQFF
>TRBV28|12
CASSLQGQGAFF
>TRBV10-1|14
CASSDSGQRDGYTF
>TRBV29-1|12
CSVDEGGNTIYF
>TRBV6-1|15
CASSEALRTGNEQFF
>TRBV27|15
CASSSYPPSTDGYTF
>TRBV7-9|15
CASSLGQLTNEKLFF